The 28 T cell receptor beta chains listed next were all sequenced from one sample in a study of tumor-infiltrating lymphocytes in primary liver carcinoma. TCR beta cDNA was made from 450 to 600 ng total RNA with a constant-region primer. Employing slightly modified ARM-PCR, three nested multiplex PCR rounds were run, and these gave rise to the TCR beta libraries. A C-beta reverse primer was combined with TRBV1-TRBV30 forward primers in the first two PCR rounds, and each round had approximately 9 cycles. TCRdb re-analysed the multiplex PCR reads in MiXCR, keeping a single row per CDR3 protein. The sample consists of 45,000 or so distinct CDR3 sequences, about three quarters of them appearing once. It was from about 19-30 mg of unsorted bulk tissue that RNA and DNA were co-extracted. Input material: liver tumor tissue from sampling region 2. The subset denotes: tumor region T2, inferior pole. The receptors derive from a man aged 35-49 years with primary liver carcinoma and hepatitis B virus infection.

The count of this clonotype is one. The junction departs from the called germline gene at one end, perhaps through a read error. CDR3 DNA sequence: TGTGCCAACAGTTACTCAGGACAGGGGACTTTCTTT. This gives the protein CANSYSGQGTFF. The chain joins TRBV6-6 to TRBJ1-1, with 9 positions matching TRBD1. Germline V lookup: CDR1 MNHNY, CDR2 SVGAGI (reference sequence). The CDR3 extends over 12 amino acids.

This clonotype was counted between two and nine times. A much larger clone lies a single base off, so this may be a read error. V is TRBV28 and J is TRBJ1-2, with D maybe TRBD1 (6 bases). CDR1 and CDR2 (germline): MDHEN, SYDVKM. Trimming cost V 5 bases and J 6 bases, with 10 bases left between them. The CDR3 totals 12 residues. CDR3 sequence reads: CASSPRGDGYTF. For the CDR3, the DNA is TGTGCCAGCAGTCCCAGGGGCGATGGCTACACCTTC.

As for this clonotype: A much bigger clone sits one base away, suggesting this may be a read error. The rearrangement uses TRBV29-1 and TRBJ2-7; D could derive from TRBD1 or TRBD2 (5 bases each). The CDR3 extends over 15 amino acids. Germline V gives CDR1 SQVTM, CDR2 ANQGSEA. CDR3 amino acids: CSVASGWGMPYGQYF. Here the CDR3 DNA reads TGCAGCGTTGCGAGTGGATGGGGGATGCCCTACGGGCAGTACTTC.

Concerning this clonotype: A read error is likely, as this CDR3 ends without the conserved phenylalanine or tryptophan. The rearrangement links TRBV6-1 to TRBJ2-5, with D perhaps TRBD2 (7 bases). The CDR3 extends over 15 amino acids. Germline V gene lookup returns CDR1 MNHNS and CDR2 SASEGT. The V end was cut by 7 bases, the J end by 8 bases, with 23 bases between. DNA for the CDR3: TGTGCCAGCATCCGAGGGGGGGCTCTCGCGGAAACCCAGTACTCC. Encoded protein: CASIRGGALAETQYS.

This clonotype was seen many times. The gene calls are TRBV28 and TRBJ2-2, with TRBD1 identical over 11 bases. Germline-derived CDR1 and CDR2 are MDHEN and SYDVKM. The CDR3 has 16 amino acids. Trimming took 5 bases from V and 4 from J; bases not matched to a gene: 6. CDR3 sequence reads: CASSHGQGAGTGELFF. The CDR3 DNA follows: TGTGCCAGCAGTCACGGACAGGGGGCGGGCACCGGGGAGCTGTTTTTT.

The chain links TRBV6-5 to TRBJ2-2, with D possibly being TRBD1 or TRBD2 (6 bases each). The CDR3 is made up of 17 amino acids. The V end lost 2 bases, the J end lost 9 bases, and 22 bases lay between the germline ends. CDR1 is MNHEY, CDR2 SVGAGI, per germline. CDR3 nucleotides: TGTGCCAGCAGTTACCCTAGGGGGGTTGGTGGGACCTGGGAGCTGTTTTTT. Protein sequence: CASSYPRGVGGTWELFF.

As regards this clonotype: One end of the junction is discordant with germline, which a read error may explain. The genes are TRBV29-1 and TRBJ2-3; 7 nucleotides align to TRBD2. CDR1 SQVTM and CDR2 ANQGSEA come from the germline V gene. The CDR3 consists of 15 residues. CDR3 loop: CSARGGDFFTNTQYF. Here the CDR3 DNA reads TGCAGCGCTAGGGGAGGGGACTTCTTCACAAATACACAGTACTTT.

Comments on this clonotype: The CDR3 end shows no conserved phenylalanine or tryptophan, and so a read error is likely. The chain carries TRBV12-3 or TRBV12-4 and TRBJ2-5; 7 bases are shared with TRBD1. This CDR3 is 14 amino acids long. CDR3 residues: CACSSDRAQETQYI. The CDR3 DNA sequence: TGTGCCTGCAGCTCTGACAGGGCCCAAGAGACCCAGTACATC.

A remark on this clonotype: At one boundary the junction diverges from the germline segment, which might be a read error. This sequence joins TRBV11-1 and TRBJ2-1; 7 nucleotides agree with TRBD1. The CDR3 sequence is 15 residues long. Germline loops: CDR1 SGHAT, CDR2 FQDESV (reference sequence). The CDR3 loop is CASSIQGQLDNGQFF. The CDR3, as DNA: TGTGCCAGCAGCATCCAGGGACAGCTGGACAATGGGCAGTTCTTC.

This clonotype was counted ten times or more. V is TRBV28 and J is TRBJ1-5; 7 bases align to TRBD1. CDR3 length: 15 residues. Germline assignment: CDR1 MDHEN and CDR2 SYDVKM. After removal of 1 base from V and 6 bases from J, the junction contained 6 bases not matched to a gene. The DNA for the CDR3 is TGTGCCAGCAGTTTATTAGAGGGGGCCATTCAGCCCCAGCATTTT. It encodes CASSLLEGAIQPQHF.

The chain couples TRBV14 to TRBJ2-6; D is possibly TRBD2 (5 bases). The CDR3 extends over 19 amino acids. Germline V gives CDR1 SGHDN, CDR2 FVKESK. Trimming removed 10 bases at V and 2 bases at J, with 27 bases between. The CDR3 spells CANSQVAGWVGAGANVLTF. As DNA, the CDR3 is TGTGCCAACAGTCAAGTCGCCGGATGGGTCGGGGCTGGGGCCAACGTCCTGACTTTC.

This clonotype was observed a few times. The junction departs from the called germline gene at one end, perhaps through a read error. The chain combines TRBV12-3 or TRBV12-4 with TRBJ1-1; D is possibly TRBD1 (6 bases). This CDR3 region has 13 residues. CDR3 sequence: CASGFSGAAEASF. In DNA, the CDR3 is TGTGCCAGCGGCTTTTCAGGGGCCGCTGAAGCTTCCTTT.

This clonotype is categorized as medium-sized. V and J are TRBV5-5 and TRBJ2-3, with 14 bases matching TRBD2. The germline V gene encodes CDR1 SGHKS and CDR2 YYEKEE (reference sequence). The CDR3 spans 17 residues. Unmatched junction bases numbered 9, after V lost 4 bases and J lost 5 bases. The CDR3 coding sequence is TGTGCCAGCAGCCCGACCGGGACTAGCGGGAGTGGAGATACGCAGTATTTT. Protein: CASSPTGTSGSGDTQYF.

A note on this clonotype: A read error may produce the germline difference seen at one junction end. This chain links TRBV28 with TRBJ2-4; a weak D match, TRBD2 (5 bases). The CDR3 has 15 residues. In germline, CDR1 is MDHEN, CDR2 SYDVKM. The CDR3 loop reads CVTLPVGGGVNVQYF. DNA for the CDR3: TGTGTCACTCTCCCGGTCGGTGGAGGAGTAAACGTTCAGTACTTC.

Regarding this clonotype: At one end the junction does not follow the germline gene, possibly because of a read error. This chain links TRBV6-6 with TRBJ1-2, with 7 bases fitting TRBD1. The CDR3 contains 16 residues. Per germline, CDR1 MNHNY and CDR2 SVGAGI (reference sequence). The CDR3 nucleotides are TGTACCAGCGGGGGGGTCCGGGACAGAGTTAACTACGGCTACACCTTC. Amino acid sequence: CTSGGVRDRVNYGYTF.

A note on this clonotype: Lacking the conserved final phenylalanine or tryptophan, this CDR3 likely reflects a read error. The DNA is left out, because the CDR3 cannot be placed on it with certainty; the CDR3 is given as TCRdb lists it. The gene calls are TRBV11-2 and TRBJ2-7; the table's D call, TRBD1, has no DNA check behind it. Germline assignment: CDR1 SGHAT and CDR2 FQNNGV. The CDR3 contains 14 residues when both ends are counted. CDR3 loop: CVSSPGEGDYELYS.

This clonotype was found once. At one of its ends the junction is not consistent with the germline gene, which may arise from a read error. The V and J genes are TRBV11-1 and TRBJ1-2; no firm D call. Germline CDR1 reads SGHAT; CDR2 reads FQDESV (reference sequence). CDR3 length: 14 amino acids. CDR3 loop: CASSFKGFDYGYTF. DNA for the CDR3: TGTGCAAGCAGCTTCAAGGGATTTGATTATGGCTACACCTTC.

In its sample, this clonotype ranks as medium-sized. V is TRBV4-1 and J is TRBJ1-1; D gene ambiguous. This CDR3 has 14 amino acids. The V end lost 3 bases, the J end lost 3 bases, and 11 bases lay between the germline ends. CDR1 is MGHRA and CDR2 is YSYEKL in the germline V gene. CDR3 amino acids: CASSHISEDTEAFF. The CDR3 DNA follows: TGCGCCAGCAGCCACATATCTGAAGACACTGAAGCTTTCTTT.

This clonotype was counted at least ten times. The V gene is TRBV12-3 or TRBV12-4, the J gene TRBJ2-7, with TRBD2 matching 12 bases. With 1 base clipped from V and 2 bases from J, the junction kept 9 bases outside the gene matches. The CDR3 is 18 amino acids. CDR3 sequence: CASSLGGTSGSYPYEQYF. CDR3 coding DNA: TGTGCCAGCAGTTTAGGAGGGACTAGCGGGTCCTATCCCTACGAGCAGTACTTC.

Of note for this clonotype: It is likely a read error, because the conserved phenylalanine at the end of the CDR3 is missing. The DNA is omitted, as the CDR3 cannot be located on it reliably, and the CDR3 follows TCRdb's listing. The chain has TRBV6-6 and TRBJ2-2; TRBD1, the table's D call, lacks a check against the DNA. Including both end residues, the CDR3 is 17 amino acids long. Germline lookup yields CDR1 MNHNY and CDR2 SVGAGI (reference sequence). The CDR3 is CASSYSGQGEGTGEPFI.

Comments on this clonotype: An end of the junction does not agree with germline; a read error may underlie this. The genes are TRBV6-2 or TRBV6-3 and TRBJ2-1, with D uncertain. Per germline, CDR1 MNHEY and CDR2 SVGEGT. This CDR3 region has 12 residues. CDR3 nucleotides: TGTGCTAGCAGCCAACACGGGTATGAGCAGTTCTTC. The encoded protein is CASSQHGYEQFF.

About this clonotype: Germline and junction disagree at one end, which may indicate a read error. The rearrangement links TRBV11-1 to TRBJ2-1, with 9 nucleotides matching TRBD2. The germline V gene has CDR1 SGHAT and CDR2 FQDESV (reference sequence). CDR3 length equals 18 residues. The CDR3 loop reads CATSLYRSAGGSCNEQFF. CDR3 sequence (DNA): TGTGCCACTAGCTTATACCGCTCCGCGGGAGGGTCCTGCAATGAGCAGTTCTTC.

This clonotype was counted ten times or more. The CDR3 sequence is CASRPEHGSNEQYF. Here the CDR3 DNA reads TGTGCCAGCAGGCCCGAGCACGGGAGCAACGAGCAGTACTTC. The V and J genes are TRBV7-6 and TRBJ2-7, with D possibly being TRBD2 (6 bases). Germline V gives CDR1 SGHVS, CDR2 FNYEAQ. This CDR3 contains 14 residues. V dropped 6 bases and J dropped 5 bases, with 17 bases sitting between them.

As regards this clonotype: The junction departs from the called germline gene at one end, perhaps through a read error. The chain recombines TRBV11-2 with TRBJ2-1; 7 bases align to TRBD2. CDR3 length: 17 amino acids. Looked up from germline, CDR1 is SGHAT and CDR2 is FQNNGV. The CDR3 spells CASSLIGLVGPYNEQFF. CDR3 sequence (DNA): TGTGCCAGTAGCTTGATAGGACTAGTTGGCCCCTACAATGAGCAGTTCTTC.

Ten or more counts support this clonotype. The CDR3 region has the DNA TGTGCCAGCGGGGCGTACGAGCAGTACTTC. The encoded protein is CASGAYEQYF. The rearrangement links TRBV2 to TRBJ2-7, with D possibly TRBD1 on 5 matching bases. V lost 8 bases, J lost 4 bases, and 6 bases lay in between. CDR3 length equals 10 residues. Germline CDR1 SNHLY, CDR2 FYNNEI.

The rearrangement joins TRBV7-9 to TRBJ2-3, with 8 bases matching TRBD1. Germline-derived CDR1 and CDR2 are SEHNR and FQNEAQ (reference sequence). CDR3 length: 15 residues. This chain's CDR3 is CVCGSDRDGADTQYF. The DNA for the CDR3 is TGTGTCTGCGGCTCGGACAGGGACGGGGCAGATACGCAGTATTTT.

This rearrangement joins TRBV4-3 to TRBJ2-7; D is perhaps TRBD2 (5 bases). The CDR3 has 13 amino acids. Germline V lookup: CDR1 LGHNA, CDR2 YSLEER. The CDR3 here is CDGSQVGESEQYF. As DNA, the CDR3 is TGCGACGGCAGCCAAGTTGGGGAGTCCGAGCAGTACTTC.

To note about this clonotype: The CDR3 does not close with the conserved phenylalanine or tryptophan, likely indicating a read error. The chain is built from TRBV12-3 or TRBV12-4 and TRBJ1-4, with D possibly being TRBD1 (5 bases). The CDR3 extends over 13 amino acids. Trimming shortened V by 1 base and J by 7 bases, and 7 bases separated the two germline ends. The CDR3 spells CASSLVGTEKLFL. The CDR3, as DNA: TGTGCCAGCAGTTTAGTAGGGACTGAAAAACTGTTTCTT.